The present entry profiles one T cell receptor beta chain with its context. This sample stems from a study of T cell changes during pregnancy in multiple sclerosis. With V trimmed by 3 bases and J by 4 bases, 9 bases remained unmatched. The CDR3 runs to 16 residues. From germline, CDR1 is MDHEN and CDR2 SYDVKM. TCRdb keeps only in-frame clones here, not all; method: immunoSEQ multiplex PCR. The data contain about 69,000 clones, approximately 92% of them singletons. The clonotype comes from a female donor in good health, enrolled as a control in a pregnancy study. The material was peripheral blood, obtained in the third trimester of pregnancy. The chain employs TRBV28 and TRBJ2-1; 7 positions agree with TRBD2. The CDR3 protein is CASSLAGVGTYNEQFF. For the CDR3, the DNA is TGTGCCAGCAGTTTGGCGGGGGTGGGGACTTACAATGAGCAGTTCTTC.